This T cell receptor beta chain was recorded in a study of regulatory T cells in long-lasting Graves disease. Notes on the study in general: Persistent patients shared fewer than 3,500 public clonotypes among themselves. Newly diagnosed patients shared fewer, at about a thousand. Patients with persistent disease showed a bias toward TRBV28, TRBJ1-2 and TRBJ2-5.

This clonotype has at least ten counts. Its antigen is as yet unknown. The TCR beta library used iRepertoire HTBI primers with Arm-PCR amplification of CDR3. TCRdb called the multiplex PCR reads again in MiXCR, with one record for every CDR3 protein. Of a few hundred thousand distinct CDR3 sequences in the sample, around 20% are singletons; the top ten hold roughly a quarter. The CDR3 runs 15 residues. From germline, CDR1 is DFQATT and CDR2 SNEGSKA (reference sequence). V lost 3 bases to trimming and J lost 1 base, with 15 bases between them. Specified time point: persistent/refractory GD, antithyroid drugs over 5 years with positive TRAb. There was RNA extracted from PBMCs, and the TCR library was made from it.

The V gene is TRBV20-1, the J gene TRBJ1-1; D is uncertain. The sequencing here drew on peripheral blood mononuclear cells (PBMCs), taken when the disease was refractory, from a patient treated with antithyroid drugs. The TCR originated in a female donor with Graves disease. The CDR3 sequence is CSARAFKTANTEAFF. CDR3 coding DNA: TGCAGTGCTAGGGCCTTTAAGACGGCGAACACTGAAGCTTTCTTT.